This TCR beta chain was recorded in a study of CD8 T cells in Susac syndrome. The V and J ends lost 3 bases and 9 bases, in that order; junction bases with no gene match: 12. This CDR3 has 14 amino acids. CDR1 is SQVTM, CDR2 ANQGSEA, per germline. Reverse transcription of about 0.5 to 1 ug RNA was performed with random hexamers. In TCRdb, the immunoSEQ multiplex PCR reads were re-called with MiXCR into one record per CDR3 protein. The repertoire consists of about 250,000 distinct CDR3 sequences, with 90% to 95% occurring once and the leading ten covering 0.06% to 0.08%. The rearrangement uses TRBV29-1 and TRBJ2-7; TRBD1 matches 9 bases. The clonotype originates from a human donor with multiple sclerosis. Sample: CD4+ T cells from PBMCs. CDR3 region: CSVDETGGSRRQYF. The CDR3 nucleotides read TGCAGCGTTGACGAGACAGGGGGTAGTAGAAGGCAGTACTTC.